These 31 T cell receptor beta chains originate from one sample sequenced in a study of tissue T cells after allogeneic stem cell transplantation. Sequencing was performed with immunoSEQ multiplex PCR; in TCRdb, only in-frame clones are kept and a portion is missing. This table has under 4,000 clones, about two thirds appearing once. The starting material was tissue from the right colon, obtained at autopsy. These receptors were collected from a male donor at least 60 years old with lung cancer.

The CDR3 region is CASSLQTAGGYGYTF. The DNA for the CDR3 is TGTGCCAGCAGCCTACAAACAGCCGGGGGCTATGGCTACACCTTC. The V gene is TRBV7-2, the J gene TRBJ1-2, with D possibly being TRBD1 (5 bases). V lost 5 bases and J lost 4, with 17 bases in between. Germline assignment: CDR1 SGHTA and CDR2 FQGNSA. This CDR3 has 15 residues.

This clone is a singleton in its sample. The V call is TRBV28, the J call TRBJ1-6, with 8 bases fitting TRBD1. The junction had 1 base not matched to a gene; V was cut back by 3 bases and J by 6 bases. Germline lookup yields CDR1 MDHEN and CDR2 SYDVKM. The length of the CDR3 is 14 residues. CDR3 sequence reads: CASSFGQGNSPLHF. Here the CDR3 DNA reads TGTGCCAGCAGTTTCGGACAGGGTAATTCACCCCTCCACTTT.

V usage is TRBV7-3 and J usage is TRBJ2-3; D gene ambiguous. The germline V and J ends were trimmed by 1 base and 2 bases, with 7 bases remaining between them. This CDR3 is built from 14 residues. CDR1 is SGHTA and CDR2 is FQGTGA in the germline V gene. The CDR3 sequence: CASSLKGITDTQYF. DNA for the CDR3: TGTGCCAGCAGCTTAAAAGGAATCACAGATACGCAGTATTTT.

V gene TRBV5-4 combines with J gene TRBJ1-1; possible D gene TRBD1, 5 bases. The CDR3 has 13 amino acids. In germline, CDR1 is SGHNT, CDR2 YYREEE (reference sequence). The V gene lost 0 bases and the J gene lost 6 bases, with 9 bases spanning the gap. The CDR3 reads CASSLAGGAEAFF. CDR3 sequence (DNA): TGTGCCAGCAGCTTGGCGGGGGGGGCTGAAGCTTTCTTT.

This chain links TRBV10-2 with TRBJ1-1; no clear D. Germline V lookup: CDR1 WSHSY, CDR2 SAAADI. This CDR3 has 12 amino acids. V was shortened by 3 bases and J by 3 bases, with 5 bases between the two germline ends. This CDR3 reads CASSDVYTEAFF. CDR3 DNA: TGCGCCAGCAGTGATGTTTACACTGAAGCTTTCTTT.

The chain uses TRBV25-1 and TRBJ2-7; TRBD2 agrees at 13 bases. The CDR3 loop spans 16 amino acids. CDR1 and CDR2 (germline): MGHDK, SYGVNS. The V and J ends lost 1 base and 6 bases, in that order; junction bases with no gene match: 6. The CDR3 sequence: CASSESTSGRLGEQYF. CDR3 coding DNA: TGTGCCAGCAGTGAATCGACTAGCGGGAGGTTAGGCGAGCAGTACTTC.

V gene TRBV9 combines with J gene TRBJ2-1, with 10 bases lining up with TRBD1. Trimming took 0 bases from V and 8 from J; bases not matched to a gene: 5. Per germline, CDR1 SGDLS and CDR2 YYNGEE. This CDR3 has 15 amino acids. The CDR3 nucleotides are TGTGCCAGCAGCGTAGGGGACAGGGGCCTGGATGAGCAGTTCTTC. Translation gives CASSVGDRGLDEQFF.

The genes are TRBV3-1 (or the pseudogene TRBV3-2) and TRBJ2-2; the D is unclear. Germline CDR1 reads LGHDT; CDR2 reads YNNKEL (reference sequence). V was pared by 2 bases and J by 0 bases, with 1 base between. This CDR3 is 13 amino acids long. The CDR3 here is CASSQPNTGELFF. The CDR3 DNA reads TGTGCCAGCAGCCAACCGAACACCGGGGAGCTGTTTTTT.

The chain combines TRBV2 with TRBJ2-7; D uncertain. This CDR3 has 14 residues. The germline gives CDR1 SNHLY, CDR2 FYNNEI. Trimming removed 3 bases at V and 0 bases at J, with 9 bases between. The CDR3 sequence is CASSDSPGSYEQYF. The CDR3 coding sequence is TGTGCCAGCAGTGATAGCCCCGGCTCCTACGAGCAGTACTTC.

The V gene is TRBV5-1, the J gene TRBJ1-6; possibly TRBD1 for D (6 bases). V gave up 0 bases and J gave up 7 bases, with 11 bases separating them. Germline V gives CDR1 SGHRS, CDR2 YFSETQ. This CDR3 has 15 residues. The CDR3 is CASSLVAGANSPLHF. CDR3 DNA sequence: TGCGCCAGCAGCTTGGTCGCGGGGGCGAATTCACCCCTCCACTTT.

Only a few counts were recorded for this clone. V is TRBV14 and J is TRBJ2-3; tentatively, D is TRBD1 (5 bases). The CDR3 extends over 11 amino acids. Germline lookup yields CDR1 SGHDN and CDR2 FVKESK. Trimming removed 6 bases at V and 12 bases at J, with 13 bases between. CDR3 in amino acids: CASRRTTVQYF. The CDR3, as DNA: TGTGCCAGCAGAAGGACGACAGTTCAGTATTTT.

This sequence joins TRBV28 and TRBJ2-1, with 7 bases matching TRBD1. This CDR3 region has 15 residues. CDR1 and CDR2 from the germline V gene are MDHEN and SYDVKM. Unmatched junction bases numbered 6, after V lost 6 bases and J lost 1 base. CDR3 DNA: TGTGCCAGCAGCACAGGGGCGCTATCCTACAATGAGCAGTTCTTC. Translated: CASSTGALSYNEQFF.

The rearrangement uses TRBV5-4 and TRBJ2-7; TRBD1 aligns across 10 bases. In germline, CDR1 is SGHNT, CDR2 YYREEE (reference sequence). Trimming removed 2 bases from V and 5 bases from J; junction bases left unmatched: 4. CDR3 length: 14 residues. The CDR3: CASSFRDRGNEQYF. As DNA, the CDR3 is TGTGCCAGCAGCTTCCGGGACAGGGGAAACGAGCAGTACTTC.

This clone turned up a few times. This sequence joins TRBV10-2 and TRBJ2-5, with D maybe TRBD2 (6 bases). The germline V and J ends were trimmed by 6 bases and 5 bases, with 19 bases remaining between them. The CDR3 contains 15 residues. Germline V lookup: CDR1 WSHSY, CDR2 SAAADI. The CDR3, as DNA: TGCGCCAGCAGAGAAGGAAGCGGGCCTAGGGAGACCCAGTACTTC. Protein: CASREGSGPRETQYF.

This clone was recorded a few times. The chain recombines TRBV7-3 with TRBJ2-1; D uncertain. CDR1 and CDR2 from the germline V gene are SGHTA and FQGTGA. The CDR3 is 15 residues long. Trimming left V 4 bases short and J 2 bases short, with 12 bases between. The CDR3: CASSSDGRTYNEQFF. CDR3 in DNA: TGTGCCAGCAGCTCCGACGGACGGACCTACAATGAGCAGTTCTTC.

CDR3 sequence: CASGLLYGYTF. DNA of the CDR3: TGTGCTAGTGGCTTGCTCTATGGCTACACCTTC. V and J are TRBV12-5 and TRBJ1-2; D gene ambiguous. Trimming took 6 bases from V and 4 from J, leaving 6 bases between them. Germline V gene lookup returns CDR1 LGHNT and CDR2 FRNRAP. The CDR3 consists of 11 residues.

This chain connects TRBV3-1 (or the pseudogene TRBV3-2) to TRBJ1-1, with unresolved D. V lost 3 bases and J 5 bases, leaving 4 bases between the germline ends. Per the germline V gene, CDR1 is LGHDT and CDR2 is YNNKEL (reference sequence). The CDR3 consists of 11 residues. CDR3 in DNA: TGTGCCAGCAGCCAGGGTACTGAAGCTTTCTTT. Residues: CASSQGTEAFF.

This clone was detected a few times. The chain is built from TRBV9 and TRBJ2-5; D gene unclear. Germline V gives CDR1 SGDLS, CDR2 YYNGEE. Trimming cost V 1 base and J 3 bases, with 13 bases left between them. The CDR3 runs to 15 residues. CDR3 sequence: CASSVSSLREETQYF. The CDR3 DNA reads as TGTGCCAGCAGCGTATCGAGCCTCCGGGAAGAGACCCAGTACTTC.

The chain is built from TRBV28 and TRBJ1-2; no reliable D call. Per the germline V gene, CDR1 is MDHEN and CDR2 is SYDVKM. Trimming removed 2 bases from V and 4 bases from J, with 8 bases in between. This CDR3 comprises 13 residues. The CDR3 bases are TGTGCCAGCAGTTTAAAGAACCCCTATGGCTACACCTTC. This sequence encodes CASSLKNPYGYTF.

This clone was picked up one time. The rearrangement uses TRBV3-1 (or the pseudogene TRBV3-2) and TRBJ2-3; 7 nucleotides align to TRBD2. Losses at the gene ends were 4 bases for V and 1 base for J; bases not matched to a gene: 11. The CDR3 is made up of 17 amino acids. The germline gives CDR1 LGHDT, CDR2 YNNKEL (reference sequence). This CDR3 is CASSLTGGSGGTDTQYF. Here the CDR3 DNA reads TGTGCCAGCAGCCTCACCGGCGGAAGCGGGGGCACAGATACGCAGTATTTT.

The sample holds a few counts of this clone. The chain is built from TRBV5-6 and TRBJ2-3, with D uncertain. V gave up 1 base and J gave up 6 bases, with 3 bases separating them. CDR1 is SGHDT, CDR2 YYEEEE, per germline. The CDR3 totals 11 residues. This CDR3 reads CASSLRDTQYF. In nucleotides, the CDR3 is TGTGCCAGCAGCTTGAGGGATACGCAGTATTTT.

The chain combines TRBV5-4 with TRBJ2-7; the D gene is possibly TRBD2 (6 bases). Germline loops: CDR1 SGHNT, CDR2 YYREEE (reference sequence). The CDR3 sequence is 15 residues long. V lost 5 bases and J lost 0, with 15 bases in between. The CDR3 DNA reads TGTGCCAGCAGTTCTCTAGCGCTGAGCTCCTACGAGCAGTACTTC. Its translation: CASSSLALSSYEQYF.

This chain's CDR3 is CASSLGLAGETYEQYF. The CDR3 coding sequence is TGTGCCAGCAGCTTGGGGCTAGCGGGTGAGACCTACGAGCAGTACTTC. V gene TRBV13 combines with J gene TRBJ2-7; 8 nucleotides align to TRBD2. V trimming: 3 bases; J trimming: 2 bases; junction bases outside the gene matches: 9. Germline CDR1 PRHDT, CDR2 FYEKMQ (reference sequence). The CDR3 runs 16 residues.

This clone was counted between two and nine times. The chain joins TRBV10-1 to TRBJ2-5, with D perhaps matching TRBD2 (5 bases). Germline assignment: CDR1 WNHNN and CDR2 SYGVQD (reference sequence). Trimming pared 6 bases from V and 3 bases from J, leaving 23 bases between. The CDR3 spans 17 residues. This chain's CDR3 is CASRSQRSREIEETQYF. DNA of the CDR3: TGCGCCAGCAGGTCCCAAAGATCACGGGAAATCGAAGAGACCCAGTACTTC.

This clone was observed a single time. The rearrangement uses TRBV9 and TRBJ2-5, with D unresolved. The CDR3 extends over 14 amino acids. V lost 2 bases and J 2 bases, leaving 10 bases between the germline ends. Germline assignment: CDR1 SGDLS and CDR2 YYNGEE. The CDR3 here is CASSVFGDQETQYF. The CDR3 DNA is TGTGCCAGCAGCGTTTTTGGGGATCAAGAGACCCAGTACTTC. Drawing the rest from reference TRBV9 and TRBJ2-5, the complete variable domain is DSGVTQTPKHLITATGQRVTLRCSPRSGDLSVYWYQQSLDQGLQFLIQYYNGEERAKGNILERFSAQQFPDLHSELNLSSLELGDSALYFCASSVFGDQETQYFGPGTRLLVL.

The genes are TRBV5-4 and TRBJ2-1, with D possibly being TRBD2 (6 bases). V lost 6 bases and J 9 bases, leaving 19 bases between the germline ends. There are 14 residues in the CDR3. Germline loops: CDR1 SGHNT, CDR2 YYREEE (reference sequence). Here the CDR3 reads CASTLRGYSSEQFF. The CDR3 DNA is TGTGCCAGCACCCTGCGGGGTTATTCGAGTGAGCAGTTCTTC.

This clone has more than one count but fewer than ten. In DNA, the CDR3 is TGTGCCAGCAGCTTAGACACCGGGGAGCTGTTTTTT. This translates into CASSLDTGELFF. This rearrangement joins TRBV7-9 to TRBJ2-2; D gene unclear. V lost 1 base and J lost 3, with 0 bases in between. The germline V gene encodes CDR1 SEHNR and CDR2 FQNEAQ (reference sequence). The CDR3 extends over 12 amino acids.

This clone was detected once. The chain combines TRBV4-3 with TRBJ1-3, with D tentatively TRBD1 (6 bases). CDR3 length equals 14 residues. Deletions cut 8 bases from V and 0 bases from J, with 11 bases between. Germline V lookup: CDR1 LGHNA, CDR2 YSLEER. The chain's CDR3 is CASSRDISGNTIYF. In nucleotides, the CDR3 is TGCGCCAGCTCTCGGGACATCTCTGGAAACACCATATATTTT.

The chain recombines TRBV27 with TRBJ2-7, with TRBD1 identical over 10 bases. V shed 4 bases, J shed 4 bases, and the junction held 10 bases outside the gene matches. This CDR3 spans 16 amino acids. The germline V gene encodes CDR1 MNHEY and CDR2 SMNVEV (reference sequence). The CDR3 DNA sequence: TGTGCCAGCAGTTCTATCCCCGGGACAGGGGCTTACGAGCAGTACTTC. Protein product: CASSSIPGTGAYEQYF.

The V gene is TRBV9, the J gene TRBJ2-7; 9 nucleotides agree with TRBD1. The CDR3 totals 14 residues. Losses at the gene ends were 4 bases for V and 6 bases for J; bases not matched to a gene: 8. Germline CDR1 SGDLS, CDR2 YYNGEE. CDR3 nucleotide sequence: TGTGCCAGCAGCTGGACAGGGGATTCGGGCGAGCAGTACTTC. This sequence encodes CASSWTGDSGEQYF.

The chain links TRBV28 to TRBJ1-4, with D uncertain. Trimming removed 6 bases from V and 8 bases from J, with 16 bases in between. Germline values: CDR1 MDHEN, CDR2 SYDVKM. CDR3 length equals 14 residues. The CDR3 is CASSPGRHGEKLFF. CDR3 DNA sequence: TGTGCCAGCAGCCCCGGGAGGCATGGGGAAAAACTGTTTTTT.